Listed below are T cell receptor beta chains from one sample, sequenced in a study of cytomegalovirus exposure and HLA in healthy donors. The table came from immunoSEQ multiplex PCR; TCRdb's copy has only in-frame clones and leaves some out. The sample lists 150,000 or so clones; approximately 74% were seen once. Material: PBMCs. All receptors derive from a man aged 25 to 40 in good health and CMV-seronegative. Both conserved end residues are part of each CDR3. Each record gives: clone size, D gene, V gene, J gene, CDR3 DNA, CDR3 protein. The D gene is left open where the match is weak. Size values are once, few and many counts, or a class for expanded clones, and some rows have none.

few,NA,TRBV14,TRBJ2-5,TGTGCCAGCAGCCAACTTTGGACCCAGTACTTC,CASSQLWTQYF
NA,NA,TRBV18,TRBJ2-7,TGTGCCAGCTCACAAGGACAGTGGGAGCAGTACTTC,CASSQGQWEQYF
NA,TRBD1,TRBV4-1,TRBJ2-5,TGCGCCAGCAGGCTCTCCGGGACAGTCGCAGAGACCCAGTACTTC,CASRLSGTVAETQYF
NA,TRBD1,TRBV7-9,TRBJ1-1,TGTGCCAGCAGCTTCACAGGGGGCTGGACTGAAGCTTTCTTT,CASSFTGGWTEAFF
NA,TRBD1,TRBV13,TRBJ1-1,TGTGCCAGCAGCACCCGACAGGGGACTGAAGCTTTCTTT,CASSTRQGTEAFF
NA,TRBD2,TRBV30,TRBJ2-5,TGTGCCTGGAGTGTTAAGCGGGGGGGCCCAGAGACCCAGTACTTC,CAWSVKRGGPETQYF
NA,TRBD1,TRBV28,TRBJ2-1,TGTGCCAGCCTGGGGCTGGGGACAGGAGGCTCCTACAATGAGCAGTTCTTC,CASLGLGTGGSYNEQFF
NA,NA,TRBV6-1,TRBJ2-5,TGTGCCAGTTCCGGGACAAGGGAGACCCAGTACTTC,CASSGTRETQYF
once,NA,TRBV2,TRBJ2-5,TGTGCCAGCAGCCTGACTATAAAAGAGACCCAGTACTTC,CASSLTIKETQYF
once,NA,TRBV5-5,TRBJ1-1,TGTGCCAGCAGCTCAATAATCGAGCACACTGAAGCTTTCTTT,CASSSIIEHTEAFF
NA,NA,TRBV28,TRBJ1-4,TGTGCCAGCAGTTTAGGGAGGAGGAGTGAAAAACTGTTTTTT,CASSLGRRSEKLFF
few,TRBD2,TRBV7-9,TRBJ2-2,TGTGCCAGCAGCCCGTGGACTAGCGGACCCGGGGAGCTGTTTTTT,CASSPWTSGPGELFF
NA,NA,TRBV28,TRBJ2-7,TGTGCCAGCAGTTTGCGGTACTCCTACGAGCAGTACTTC,CASSLRYSYEQYF
few,TRBD2,TRBV7-2,TRBJ2-5,TGTGCCAGCAGCCAAGGACGGGAGGGGACCCAGTACTTC,CASSQGREGTQYF
NA,TRBD2,TRBV28,TRBJ2-1,TGTGCCAGCATCGCGGGGGGAGAGCAGTTCTTC,CASIAGGEQFF
NA,TRBD1,TRBV28,TRBJ1-2,TGTGCCAGTACAGGGGGAGGCTATGGCTACACCTTC,CASTGGGYGYTF
NA,TRBD1,TRBV10-3,TRBJ2-7,TGTGCCATCAGTACGCCCAACAGGGGGCTCAGCTACGAGCAGTACTTC,CAISTPNRGLSYEQYF
NA,NA,TRBV9,TRBJ2-1,TGTGCCAGCAGCGTAGGAACTGGCAATGAGCAGTTCTTC,CASSVGTGNEQFF
NA,TRBD1,TRBV19,TRBJ1-6,TGTGCCAGTAGGGGACAGGAGGTTTTTAATTCACCCCTCCACTTT,CASRGQEVFNSPLHF
few,TRBD1,TRBV18,TRBJ1-6,TGTGCCAGCTCACTTGACAGGGGAAATTCACCCCTCCACTTT,CASSLDRGNSPLHF
NA,TRBD1,TRBV15,TRBJ2-6,TGTGCCACCAGCAGGAAACCGGGACAGGGCTATTCTGGGGCCAACGTCCTGACTTTC,CATSRKPGQGYSGANVLTF
once,NA,TRBV18,TRBJ1-1,TGTGCCAGCTCACTAAAGGACAGGAACACTGAAGCTTTCTTT,CASSLKDRNTEAFF
NA,NA,TRBV27,TRBJ1-2,TGTGCCAGCAGTCCTCACACAGGGATTAACTATGGCTACACCTTC,CASSPHTGINYGYTF
NA,NA,TRBV27,TRBJ2-6,TGTGCCAGCAGTCCCACATACGGGTTGGGGGCCAACGTCCTGACTTTC,CASSPTYGLGANVLTF
NA,NA,TRBV5-6,TRBJ1-1,TGTGCCAGCAGCTTGTATCCCAGGGGTAGCACTGAAGCTTTCTTT,CASSLYPRGSTEAFF
few,TRBD1,TRBV6-5,TRBJ1-5,TGTGCCAGCAGGGACAGGGGCGGCAATCAGCCCCAGCATTTT,CASRDRGGNQPQHF
NA,NA,TRBV4-1,TRBJ2-7,TGCGCCAGCAGCCAAGATGGGGGCATGGCGGCCTTGGACGAGCAGTACTTC,CASSQDGGMAALDEQYF
NA,TRBD1,TRBV27,TRBJ1-5,TGTGCCAGCAGACACGACCCCCCGGACAGGGACAATCAGCCCCAGCATTTT,CASRHDPPDRDNQPQHF
few,NA,TRBV27,TRBJ2-7,TGTGCCAGCAGTTTATCGGGGGGGCCCGAGCAGTACTTC,CASSLSGGPEQYF
once,TRBD1,TRBV5-1,TRBJ2-2,TGCGCCAGCAGCCTGGGACAGGGTGGGACCGGGGAGCTGTTTTTT,CASSLGQGGTGELFF
once,TRBD2,TRBV27,TRBJ2-1,TGTGCCAGCAGTCACAGCGGGGGGCTCTACAATGAGCAGTTCTTC,CASSHSGGLYNEQFF
NA,TRBD1,TRBV5-4,TRBJ1-2,TGTGCCAGCAGCTCGATTTGGACAGGGCTAAGCTACACCTTC,CASSSIWTGLSYTF
once,NA,TRBV19,TRBJ2-2,TGTGCCAGTAGTATAGTAGGAATCAGGTCCGGGGAGCTGTTTTTT,CASSIVGIRSGELFF
NA,TRBD1,TRBV10-3,TRBJ2-1,TGTGCCATCAGTGGGACAGGGGTTCGCAATGAGCAGTTCTTC,CAISGTGVRNEQFF
few,NA,TRBV5-5,TRBJ2-7,TGTGCCAGCAGGGGGATTACTCCAGGGTTCTACGAGCAGTACTTC,CASRGITPGFYEQYF
NA,NA,TRBV6-5,TRBJ2-5,TGTGCCAGCAAAACTGAAGAGACCCAGTACTTC,CASKTEETQYF
NA,TRBD2,TRBV30,TRBJ2-3,TGTGCCTGGAGTTATCCGGGGGGGCCGGGAGATACGCAGTATTTT,CAWSYPGGPGDTQYF
once,TRBD1,TRBV4-1,TRBJ1-4,TGCGCCAGCAGCCAAGAGACAGGGGTGCGGGAAAAACTGTTTTTT,CASSQETGVREKLFF
NA,TRBD1,TRBV2,TRBJ2-1,TGTGCCAGCAGTACCCCGCCCGGGACAGGGGGCAAGGCGGCAAACAATGAGCAGTTCTTC,CASSTPPGTGGKAANNEQFF
NA,NA,TRBV5-1,TRBJ1-1,TGCGCCAGCAGCTTGGTTGGCGGCTTGAACACTGAAGCTTTCTTT,CASSLVGGLNTEAFF
NA,TRBD1,TRBV13,TRBJ2-7,TGTGCCAGCAGTTCCTCCGGGACAGGGAACATCCACGAGCAGTACTTC,CASSSSGTGNIHEQYF
NA,TRBD2,TRBV6-1,TRBJ2-1,TGTGCCAGCAGTGAAGCCTGGGCTAGCGGGGGGGATAAAGAGTTCTTC,CASSEAWASGGDKEFF
few,TRBD1,TRBV7-2,TRBJ2-7,TGTGCCAGCAGCTTGGACAGGGCCGCCTACGAGCAGTACTTC,CASSLDRAAYEQYF
NA,NA,TRBV4-3,TRBJ1-2,TGCGCCAGCAGCCCACTAGACAGGTCCTATGGCTACACCTTC,CASSPLDRSYGYTF
NA,NA,TRBV30,TRBJ1-1,TGTGCCTGGATCTCTCTCGGTTTGAACACTGAAGCTTTCTTT,CAWISLGLNTEAFF
few,TRBD2,TRBV6-5,TRBJ2-7,TGTGCCAGCAGACTAGCGGGGGAAACCTACGAGCAGTACTTC,CASRLAGETYEQYF
NA,TRBD1,TRBV15,TRBJ1-1,TGTGCCACCAGCAGGGTCAGGGGGGCCACTGAAGCTTTCTTT,CATSRVRGATEAFF
NA,TRBD1,TRBV6-5,TRBJ2-2,TGTGCCAGCAGTTCACTACAGGGGGGTTTAACCGGGGAGCTGTTTTTT,CASSSLQGGLTGELFF
once,NA,TRBV5-1,TRBJ1-4,TGCGCCAGCAGCTTGGCCCAGGGCGGTGAAAAACTGTTTTTT,CASSLAQGGEKLFF
NA,NA,TRBV28,TRBJ1-3,TGTGCCAGCAATCCGCAGAACTCTGGAAACACCATATATTTT,CASNPQNSGNTIYF
few,NA,TRBV19,TRBJ2-1,TGTGCCAGTAGTATCCTTTACAATGAGCAGTTCTTC,CASSILYNEQFF